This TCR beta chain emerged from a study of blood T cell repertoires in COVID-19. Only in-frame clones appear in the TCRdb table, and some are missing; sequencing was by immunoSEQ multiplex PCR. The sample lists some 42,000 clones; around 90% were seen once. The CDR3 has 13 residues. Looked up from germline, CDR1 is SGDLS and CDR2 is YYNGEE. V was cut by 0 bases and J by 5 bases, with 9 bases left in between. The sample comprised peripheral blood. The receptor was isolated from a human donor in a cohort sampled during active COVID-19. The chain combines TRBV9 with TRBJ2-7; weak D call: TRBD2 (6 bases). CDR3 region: CASSVGPGDEQYF. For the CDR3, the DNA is TGTGCCAGCAGCGTAGGCCCGGGAGACGAGCAGTACTTC.